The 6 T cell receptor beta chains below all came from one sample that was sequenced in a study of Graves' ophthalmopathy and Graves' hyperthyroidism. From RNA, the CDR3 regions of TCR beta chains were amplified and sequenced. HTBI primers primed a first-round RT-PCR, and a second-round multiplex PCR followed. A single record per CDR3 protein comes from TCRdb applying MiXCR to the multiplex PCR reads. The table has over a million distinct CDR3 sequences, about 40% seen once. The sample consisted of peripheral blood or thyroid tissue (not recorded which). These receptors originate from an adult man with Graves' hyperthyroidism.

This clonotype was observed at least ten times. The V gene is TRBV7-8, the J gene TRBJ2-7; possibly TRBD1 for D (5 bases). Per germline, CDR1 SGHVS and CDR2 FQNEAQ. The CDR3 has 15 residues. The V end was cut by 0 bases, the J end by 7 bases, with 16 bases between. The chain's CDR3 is CASSLAPGHKVEQYF. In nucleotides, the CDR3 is TGTGCCAGCAGCTTAGCCCCAGGGCATAAAGTGGAGCAGTACTTC.

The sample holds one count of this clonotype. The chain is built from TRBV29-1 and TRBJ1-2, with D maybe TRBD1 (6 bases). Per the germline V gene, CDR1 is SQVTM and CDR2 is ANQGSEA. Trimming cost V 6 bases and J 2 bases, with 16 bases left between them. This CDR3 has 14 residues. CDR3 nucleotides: TGCAGCGTCGCGGACAGTCTTTTAAACTATGGCTACACCTTC. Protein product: CSVADSLLNYGYTF.

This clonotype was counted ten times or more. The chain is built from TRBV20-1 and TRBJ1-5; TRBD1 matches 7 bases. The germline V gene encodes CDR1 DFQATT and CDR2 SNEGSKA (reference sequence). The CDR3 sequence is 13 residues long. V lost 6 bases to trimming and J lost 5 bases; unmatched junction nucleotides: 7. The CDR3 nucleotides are TGCAGTGCCGAGGCAGGGGGGTATCAGCCCCAGCATTTT. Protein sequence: CSAEAGGYQPQHF.

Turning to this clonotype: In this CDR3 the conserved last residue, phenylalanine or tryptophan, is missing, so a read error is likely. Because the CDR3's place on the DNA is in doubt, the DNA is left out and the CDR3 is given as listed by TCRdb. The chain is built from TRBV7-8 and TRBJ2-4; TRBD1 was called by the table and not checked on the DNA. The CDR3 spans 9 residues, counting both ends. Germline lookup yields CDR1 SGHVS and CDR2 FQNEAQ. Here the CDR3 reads CASSSAGTG.

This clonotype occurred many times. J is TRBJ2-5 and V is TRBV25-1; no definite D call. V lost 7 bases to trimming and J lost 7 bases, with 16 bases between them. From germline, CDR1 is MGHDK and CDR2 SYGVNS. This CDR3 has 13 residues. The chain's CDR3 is CASNSRLSVTQYF. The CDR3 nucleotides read TGTGCCAGCAATTCGCGGCTTTCGGTGACCCAGTACTTC.

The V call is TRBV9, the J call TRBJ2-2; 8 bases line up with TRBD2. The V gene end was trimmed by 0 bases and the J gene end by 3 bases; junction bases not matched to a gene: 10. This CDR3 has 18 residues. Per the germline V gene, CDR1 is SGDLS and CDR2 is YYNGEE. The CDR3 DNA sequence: TGTGCCAGCAGCGTAGAATCCCTAAGCGGGAGTTACACCGGGGAGCTGTTTTTT. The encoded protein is CASSVESLSGSYTGELFF.